This note documents a single T cell receptor beta chain sequence. The target of this receptor is not known. Per-nucleotide qualities are absent, and no much larger clonotype sits a single base away. Libraries were built with RACE. Sequenced on a NextSeq 500. Library preparation attached unique molecular identifiers to individual cDNA molecules for quantitative, reproducible TCR counting. For every blood RNA sample, sequencing covered both the TCR alpha and TCR beta chains. As for the authors' bioinformatics: A median of around 100,000 TCRs per sample was observed, with a range of roughly 20,000 to 700,000. The Decombinator software suite was used to annotate V, J and CDR3 in the TCR reads. Every sample was subsampled to the same number of TCRs (28,000) for the PS versus PT1 abundance plots. TCRs were defined as expanded if absent before sensitization and observed at least eight times at the 2-week time point. The raw public reads went through TCRdb reprocessing: fastp at Q25, MiXCR clone calling, in-frame beta chains kept. One record per CDR3 amino acid sequence lists the most common genes and DNA. V and J calls and clone size were set by TCRdb, not the authors. The sample profile shows under 100,000 distinct CDR3 sequences; approximately 10% of them were found once. Clones ranked in the top ten supply roughly 3.1% of the sample.

The CDR3 starts with the cysteine, ends with the phenylalanine, and has 12 residues. CDR3 DNA only is kept here, 36 bases in frame from base 1. CDR1 and CDR2, per the germline V gene (reference sequence), are LNHDA and SQIVND. V is cut by 0 bases and J by 3 bases, and the space between the germline ends is 3 bases. Interpreted using the paper, the time point label stands for: patch test 2, 6 weeks after DPC sensitization. What this sample's treatment or condition label stands for: therapeutic diphenylcyclopropenone sensitization with weekly scalp DPC. Blood at each patch-test visit was drawn before the patch test was applied. Eligible patients were aged 18 to 70, diagnosed with alopecia, deemed suitable for DPC therapy, and excluded if pregnant. Total RNA was extracted from unfractionated whole blood that had been collected in Tempus Blood RNA tubes. The data originate from a study of human T cells and chemical hapten exposure listed by TCRdb under 2021. Regarding the research as a whole: For sensitization, 2% DPC in acetone was applied to a roughly 2 cm by roughly 2 cm area of upper inner arm skin. Throughout the study period of roughly 24 weeks, patients also received therapeutic DPC doses to the scalp every week. Patch testing on the upper back used Finn chambers containing 0.01% DPC, with scoring done after 6 days according to International Contact Dermatitis Research Group standards. Most of the patients in the cohort were female, and the cohort covered alopecia areata with under or over 50% scalp involvement, alopecia totalis and alopecia universalis. Libraries were pooled for sequencing, and variation in per-sample TCR yields was attributed mainly to small differences in library volumes within the pool. This study followed changes in the peripheral blood TCR repertoire in vivo during primary and secondary sensitization of alopecia patients to the hapten diphenylcyclopropenone (DPC). Blood samples were taken from patients before sensitization (week 0) and then at 2, 6 and about 24 weeks after DPC sensitization. For TCR sequencing, blood came from twenty-nine alopecia patients at anywhere from one to four time points (pre-sensitization, 2, 6 and 24 weeks).

The research as a whole found: Because every patient had alopecia, a presumed autoimmune disease, the patients' immune response might differ from that of healthy individuals. Expanded TCRs formed significantly more large CDR3 similarity clusters than pre-sensitization or healthy control sets, consistent with antigen-driven responses. The number of TCRs above 1 in 1000 frequency did not change with DPC sensitization; there was no evidence of global repertoire structure alterations. Repeated subsampling changed both the strength of the expansion versus patch-test correlation and the threshold at which the correlation became significant. Patch test score was positively correlated with the number of PT1 expanded TCRs, with significance at thresholds 8, 16 and 32 but not at 4.

The rearranged segments are TRBV19 and TRBJ2-7, with the D gene not confidently named. This TCR came from a woman between 40 and 50 years old with alopecia areata. Some clones in this sample may be carry-over from other donors' samples. The source material was whole blood, sampled in connection with sensitization to the hapten diphenylcyclopropenone (DPC). The bases read TGTGCCAGTAGTATAGAGGGCTACGAGCAGTACTTC. It translates to CASSIEGYEQYF.